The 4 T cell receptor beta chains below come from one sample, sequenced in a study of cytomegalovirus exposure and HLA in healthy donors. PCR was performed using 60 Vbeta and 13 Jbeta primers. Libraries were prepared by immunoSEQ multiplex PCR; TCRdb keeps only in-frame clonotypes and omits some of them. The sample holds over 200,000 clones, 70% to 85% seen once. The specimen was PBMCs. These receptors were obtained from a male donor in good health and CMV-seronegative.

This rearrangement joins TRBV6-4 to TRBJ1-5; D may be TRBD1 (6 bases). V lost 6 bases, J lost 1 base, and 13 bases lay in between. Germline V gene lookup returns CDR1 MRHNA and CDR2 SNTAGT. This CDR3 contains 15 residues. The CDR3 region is CASSPSGGSNQPQHF. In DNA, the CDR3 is TGTGCCAGCAGCCCATCGGGGGGCAGCAATCAGCCCCAGCATTTT.

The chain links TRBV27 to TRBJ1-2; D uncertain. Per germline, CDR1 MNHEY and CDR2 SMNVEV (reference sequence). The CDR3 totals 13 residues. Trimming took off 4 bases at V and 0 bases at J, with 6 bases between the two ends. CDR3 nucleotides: TGTGCCAGCAGTTGGAGCGCTAACTATGGCTACACCTTC. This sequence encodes CASSWSANYGYTF.

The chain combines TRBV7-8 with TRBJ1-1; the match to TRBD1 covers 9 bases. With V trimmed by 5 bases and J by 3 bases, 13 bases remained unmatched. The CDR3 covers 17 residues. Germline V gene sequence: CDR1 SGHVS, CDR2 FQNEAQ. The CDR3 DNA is TGTGCCAGCAGCCTTACTTTTCACAGGGGGCAGGACACTGAAGCTTTCTTT. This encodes CASSLTFHRGQDTEAFF. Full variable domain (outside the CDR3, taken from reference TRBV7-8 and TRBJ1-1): GAGVSQSPRYKVAKRGQDVALRCDPISGHVSLFWYQQALGQGPEFLTYFQNEAQLDKSGLPSDRFFAERPEGSVSTLKIQRTQQEDSAVYLCASSLTFHRGQDTEAFFGQGTRLTVV.

As DNA, the CDR3 is TGTGCCAGCAGCGAAAGTCAGGGGCGCGGATCCTATGGCTACACCTTC. Protein: CASSESQGRGSYGYTF. This sequence joins TRBV9 and TRBJ1-2; possibly TRBD1 for D (6 bases). This CDR3 is built from 16 residues. Trimming took 3 bases from V and 4 from J, leaving 19 bases between them. The germline gives CDR1 SGDLS, CDR2 YYNGEE.